A selection of T cell receptor beta chains follows, all from one sample in a study of blood T cell repertoires in COVID-19. Clones were read by immunoSEQ multiplex PCR, and TCRdb kept only the in-frame ones, dropping some. The data contain approximately 310,000 clones, roughly 86% of them singletons. Specimen: peripheral blood. The receptors stem from a woman aged 45-65 years who had recovered from COVID-19. Each CDR3 is given with its conserved first and last residue. D genes are given only for firm matches. Clone size is shown for a subset of rows, as once, few, many or a class of expanded clone.

j_gene	d_gene	abundance	v_gene	CDR3aa	CDR3nt
TRBJ2-1	TRBD2	-	TRBV6-1	CASSAGLAGYNNEQFF	TGTGCCAGCAGTGCGGGACTAGCGGGATATAACAATGAGCAGTTCTTC
TRBJ2-5	TRBD2	-	TRBV7-2	CASSKTGTSRETQYF	TGTGCCAGCAGCAAAACCGGGACTAGTCGGGAGACCCAGTACTTC
TRBJ1-3	-	few	TRBV11-2	CASSPQGGNTIYF	TGTGCCAGCAGTCCACAGGGTGGAAACACCATATATTTT
TRBJ2-5	-	-	TRBV9	CASSPRTGETQYF	TGTGCCAGCAGCCCCCGGACGGGGGAGACCCAGTACTTC
TRBJ1-2	-	-	TRBV29-1	CSVQGIVDGYTF	TGCAGCGTTCAGGGGATTGTAGATGGCTACACCTTC
TRBJ1-2	-	-	TRBV5-4	CASSLAGIRGWGYTF	TGTGCCAGCAGCTTGGCCGGGATAAGAGGTTGGGGCTACACCTTC
TRBJ1-4	-	-	TRBV5-6	CASSQLKTAATNEKLFF	TGTGCCAGCAGCCAACTTAAGACAGCTGCAACTAATGAAAAACTGTTTTTT
TRBJ2-7	-	-	TRBV7-9	CASSLVGKQRYEQYF	TGTGCCAGCAGCTTAGTTGGTAAACAGAGATACGAGCAGTACTTC
TRBJ2-3	TRBD2	-	TRBV5-1	CASSPTSGNTDTQYF	TGCGCCAGCAGCCCCACTAGCGGAAACACAGATACGCAGTATTTT
TRBJ2-1	-	few	TRBV19	CASSRTSSQSSYNEQFF	TGTGCCAGTAGTAGAACTTCTAGCCAAAGCTCCTACAATGAGCAGTTCTTC
TRBJ2-3	-	-	TRBV14	CASSQDGLGGTDTQYF	TGTGCCAGCAGCCAAGATGGGCTAGGGGGCACAGATACGCAGTATTTT
TRBJ2-4	-	-	TRBV27	CASSYSAKNIQYF	TGTGCCAGCAGTTACTCAGCCAAAAACATTCAGTACTTC
TRBJ1-5	-	-	TRBV4-2	CASSHPGTGNQPQHF	TGTGCCAGCAGCCACCCCGGGACTGGCAATCAGCCCCAGCATTTT
TRBJ2-5	-	-	TRBV24-1	CATSDPLGGQETQYF	TGTGCCACCAGTGACCCCCTGGGGGGGCAGGAGACCCAGTACTTC
TRBJ2-5	TRBD2	-	TRBV6-5	CASSWTSGETQYF	TGTGCCAGCAGCTGGACTAGCGGGGAGACCCAGTACTTC
TRBJ1-2	-	few	TRBV18	CASSPQGPINYGYTF	TGTGCCAGCTCACCCCAGGGCCCAATAAACTATGGCTACACCTTC
TRBJ2-5	-	-	TRBV15	CATSRETGDTQETQYF	TGTGCCACCAGCAGAGAAACAGGAGACACCCAAGAGACCCAGTACTTC
TRBJ2-6	TRBD1	-	TRBV20-1	CSASTDRAGANVLTF	TGCAGTGCTAGTACGGACAGGGCTGGGGCCAACGTCCTGACTTTC
TRBJ2-1	TRBD1	few	TRBV7-2	CASSLAGTGSRSYNEQFF	TGTGCCAGCAGCTTAGCAGGGACAGGGAGCCGCTCCTACAATGAGCAGTTCTTC
TRBJ2-7	-	-	TRBV21-1	CASSPAYTGVVSYEQYF	TGTGCCAGCAGCCCTGCGTATACGGGAGTAGTGTCCTACGAGCAGTACTTC
TRBJ2-1	TRBD2	-	TRBV19	CASRRSLAGSYNEQFF	TGTGCCAGTAGGAGGAGTCTAGCGGGATCCTACAATGAGCAGTTCTTC
TRBJ2-3	TRBD2	-	TRBV24-1	CATSDGAGGRITSTDTQYF	TGTGCCACCAGTGACGGAGCGGGCGGGAGGATCACTAGCACAGATACGCAGTATTTT
TRBJ1-4	-	-	TRBV30	CAWSVRRGGSRATNEKLFF	TGTGCCTGGAGTGTACGGAGGGGGGGGTCTCGGGCAACTAATGAAAAACTGTTTTTT
TRBJ1-4	-	-	TRBV5-4	CASSLQAPREKLFF	TGTGCCAGCAGCTTACAGGCCCCGCGGGAAAAACTGTTTTTT
TRBJ2-1	-	once	TRBV18	CASSPPRQGYNEQFF	TGTGCCAGCTCACCACCGCGCCAGGGGTACAATGAGCAGTTCTTC
TRBJ2-2	-	-	TRBV7-9	CASSSPIVLAGELFF	TGTGCCAGCAGCTCCCCTATAGTTCTCGCCGGGGAGCTGTTTTTT
TRBJ2-6	TRBD2	-	TRBV18	CASSPGLASLSGANVLTF	TGTGCCAGCTCACCTGGACTAGCGTCTCTATCTGGGGCCAACGTCCTGACTTTC
TRBJ1-2	-	few	TRBV10-1	CASSESSSYGYTF	TGCGCCAGCAGTGAATCGTCTAGCTATGGCTACACCTTC
TRBJ1-4	TRBD1	few	TRBV29-1	CSVGGTGYEKLFF	TGCAGCGTTGGGGGGACAGGGTATGAAAAACTGTTTTTT
TRBJ2-3	-	large	TRBV3-1/TRBV3-2	CASSQGQGEEGTDTQYF	TGTGCCAGCAGCCAAGGGCAAGGGGAGGAGGGCACAGATACGCAGTATTTT
TRBJ1-3	-	-	TRBV7-8	CASSLESSGNTIYF	TGTGCCAGCAGCTTAGAGAGCTCTGGAAACACCATATATTTT
TRBJ2-3	-	-	TRBV9	CASSVDLNGADTQYF	TGTGCCAGCAGCGTAGATTTAAATGGGGCCGATACGCAGTATTTT
TRBJ2-1	TRBD2	-	TRBV5-1	CASSLGSGGYNEQFF	TGCGCCAGCAGCTTAGGTAGCGGGGGTTACAATGAGCAGTTCTTC
TRBJ2-1	TRBD2	-	TRBV6-4	CASSPLAGVSEQFF	TGTGCCAGCAGCCCACTAGCGGGAGTCAGTGAGCAGTTCTTC
TRBJ1-2	TRBD1	-	TRBV28	CASSLGQGAGYTF	TGTGCCAGCAGTTTAGGGCAGGGGGCTGGCTACACCTTC
TRBJ2-1	-	-	TRBV15	CATSRGNTARGMNEQFF	TGTGCCACCAGCAGGGGGAATACAGCGAGAGGGATGAATGAGCAGTTCTTC